This TCR beta chain was found in a study of graft-versus-host responses after intestinal transplantation. Study details: Each transplant was multivisceral, liver-intestinal, or isolated intestinal.

V dropped 2 bases and J dropped 4 bases, with 30 bases sitting between them. The CDR3 is made up of 21 amino acids. The V gene's germline CDR1 is MNHNS and CDR2 SASEGT. On this clone itself: What it binds is not known.

Here immunoSEQ multiplex PCR was the method, and the copy in TCRdb shows in-frame clones only, minus some. The sample includes tens of thousands of clones, about 95% of them seen just once. The receptor's source is a human donor who was the organ donor for an intestinal transplant. The sample here was unstimulated CD8+ T cells sorted from spleen or lymph node cells, taken before transplant. The rearrangement uses TRBV6-1 and TRBJ1-5; D unclear. As DNA, the CDR3 is TGTGCCAGCAGTGAAATCCTTTCAAGGGATCAATCCGATCATCTTAATCAGCCCCAGCATTTT. This translates into CASSEILSRDQSDHLNQPQHF.